This T cell receptor beta chain was obtained from a study of regulatory T cells in long-lasting Graves disease. General study points: Owing to a sample size that was small, accuracy may have been reduced.

Time point indicated: newly diagnosed GD, antithyroid drugs for less than 3 months. The TCR library used RNA extracted from PBMCs. This clonotype showed up many times. Its antigen remains unknown. Building of the TCR beta libraries involved iRepertoire HTBI primers and Arm-PCR of CDR3 regions. MiXCR, run by TCRdb on the multiplex PCR reads, gives a single entry per CDR3 protein. The data show under 250,000 distinct CDR3 sequences, approximately 18% seen once. This CDR3 region has 16 residues. The germline V and J ends were trimmed by 4 bases and 0 bases, with 14 bases remaining between them. Germline CDR1 reads SGDLS; CDR2 reads YYNGEE. In addition, the sample was reused for a study of T cells in Graves' hyperthyroidism and ophthalmopathy. Per that paper: HTBI primers were used for first-round RT-PCR of the TCR CDR3.

This clonotype originated in a woman in her 30s with Graves disease. The V gene is TRBV9, the J gene TRBJ1-3, with no clear D. The material sequenced was peripheral blood mononuclear cells (PBMCs), taken at new diagnosis, from a patient treated with antithyroid drugs. CDR3 sequence reads: CASSPQKGYSGNTIYF. Here the CDR3 DNA reads TGTGCCAGCAGCCCCCAGAAGGGTTACTCTGGAAACACCATATATTTT.